The 16 T cell receptor beta chains below come from one sample, sequenced in a study of cytomegalovirus exposure and HLA in healthy donors. Measured with immunoSEQ multiplex PCR; TCRdb has only the in-frame clones, and not every one. The sample lists over 45,000 clones, more than 85% seen once, with under 7% in the top ten. Material: PBMCs. All receptors derive from a woman under 30 in good health and CMV-seronegative.

V gene TRBV9 combines with J gene TRBJ1-1; TRBD1 might be the D (6 bases). The germline V gene has CDR1 SGDLS and CDR2 YYNGEE. CDR3 length: 16 residues. V dropped 3 bases and J dropped 1 base, with 16 bases sitting between them. The CDR3 sequence is CASSGPQGYENTEAFF. The CDR3 DNA is TGTGCCAGCAGCGGACCTCAGGGGTACGAGAACACTGAAGCTTTCTTT.

The chain has TRBV5-4 and TRBJ2-2, with D unclear. This CDR3 is built from 13 residues. CDR1 is SGHNT and CDR2 is YYREEE in the germline V gene (reference sequence). The V end was cut by 4 bases, the J end by 5 bases, with 9 bases between. The CDR3 nucleotides read TGTGCCAGCAGCCCCCGGGTAACCGGGGAGCTGTTTTTT. Its translation is CASSPRVTGELFF.

This sequence joins TRBV7-9 and TRBJ2-2; perhaps TRBD2 as D (6 bases). In germline, CDR1 is SEHNR, CDR2 FQNEAQ (reference sequence). Trimming cost V 3 bases and J 5 bases, with 13 bases left between them. The CDR3 sequence is 15 residues long. DNA for the CDR3: TGTGCCAGCAGCTTGGGACTCACGGGGACCGGGGAGCTGTTTTTT. Translating gives CASSLGLTGTGELFF.

The chain joins TRBV27 to TRBJ2-6; tentative D call: TRBD2 (7 bases). Deletions cut 1 base from V and 2 bases from J, with 15 bases between. The germline V gene has CDR1 MNHEY and CDR2 SMNVEV (reference sequence). CDR3 length: 18 amino acids. In DNA form, the CDR3 reads TGTGCCAGCAGTTTATGGGGGGGGCGGAAGACTGGGGCCAACGTCCTGACTTTC. Translating gives CASSLWGGRKTGANVLTF.

The chain couples TRBV19 to TRBJ2-2, with a possible D match to TRBD2 (5 bases). The CDR3 covers 15 residues. The ends were cut back, 6 bases at V and 5 bases at J, with 16 bases in the middle. Germline V lookup: CDR1 LNHDA, CDR2 SQIVND (reference sequence). CDR3 in amino acids: CASRVLGSGTGELFF. The CDR3, as DNA: TGTGCCAGTAGGGTATTAGGGAGTGGAACCGGGGAGCTGTTTTTT.

The chain recombines TRBV11-3 with TRBJ2-5; maybe TRBD1 (5 bases). The germline gives CDR1 SGHNT, CDR2 YENEEA. V dropped 1 base and J dropped 5 bases, with 20 bases sitting between them. The CDR3 totals 17 residues. The CDR3 here is CASSLGGREIHTETQYF. DNA of the CDR3: TGTGCCAGCAGCTTAGGAGGCAGGGAAATACATACGGAGACCCAGTACTTC. Drawing the rest from reference TRBV11-3 and TRBJ2-5, the complete variable domain is EAGVVQSPRYKIIEKKQPVAFWCNPISGHNTLYWYLQNLGQGPELLIRYENEEAVDDSQLPKDRFSAERLKGVDSTLKIQPAELGDSAVYLCASSLGGREIHTETQYFGPGTRLLVL.

The chain joins TRBV11-2 to TRBJ2-2, with 7 bases lining up with TRBD2. This CDR3 region has 15 residues. With 7 bases clipped from V and 5 bases from J, the junction kept 10 bases outside the gene matches. Germline CDR1 SGHAT, CDR2 FQNNGV. CDR3 loop: CASTDLVAGTGELFF. The CDR3 DNA follows: TGTGCCAGCACCGATTTGGTAGCGGGTACCGGGGAGCTGTTTTTT.

This rearrangement joins TRBV7-2 to TRBJ1-2; TRBD1 matches at 7 bases. V trimming: 5 bases; J trimming: 8 bases; junction bases outside the gene matches: 5. CDR1 and CDR2 from the germline V gene are SGHTA and FQGNSA. CDR3 size: 12 residues. The CDR3 loop is CASSRDRNGYTF. In nucleotides, the CDR3 is TGTGCCAGCAGCCGGGACAGAAACGGCTACACCTTC. Looking up the rest from reference TRBV7-2 and TRBJ1-2 gives the full variable domain: GAGVSQSPSNKVTEKGKDVELRCDPISGHTALYWYRQSLGQGLEFLIYFQGNSAPDKSGLPSDRFSAERTGGSVSTLTIQRTQQEDSAVYLCASSRDRNGYTFGSGTRLTVV.

The rearrangement links TRBV9 to TRBJ2-1, with 7 bases lining up with TRBD2. This CDR3 has 14 residues. Germline loops: CDR1 SGDLS, CDR2 YYNGEE. Trimming removed 2 bases from V and 8 bases from J; junction bases left unmatched: 7. CDR3 coding DNA: TGTGCCAGCAGCGTTTTTGTAGCGGGCTATGAGCAGTTCTTC. It codes for CASSVFVAGYEQFF. Full variable domain (outside the CDR3, taken from reference TRBV9 and TRBJ2-1): DSGVTQTPKHLITATGQRVTLRCSPRSGDLSVYWYQQSLDQGLQFLIQYYNGEERAKGNILERFSAQQFPDLHSELNLSSLELGDSALYFCASSVFVAGYEQFFGPGTRLTVL.

The chain links TRBV2 to TRBJ1-6, with D unclear. The CDR3 has 14 amino acids. The germline V gene has CDR1 SNHLY and CDR2 FYNNEI. V was clipped by 3 bases and J by 4 bases, with 7 bases between them. The CDR3 DNA reads as TGTGCCAGCAGTGACGGGGAATATAATTCACCCCTCCACTTT. Amino acid sequence: CASSDGEYNSPLHF.

This clone was counted only a few times. The CDR3 protein is CASSLPGLDEQFF. DNA for the CDR3: TGTGCCAGCAGCTTACCCGGACTAGATGAGCAGTTCTTC. The rearrangement uses TRBV7-3 and TRBJ2-1; 7 nucleotides match TRBD2. Germline V gene sequence: CDR1 SGHTA, CDR2 FQGTGA. With 2 bases clipped from V and 8 bases from J, the junction kept 3 bases outside the gene matches. The CDR3 is 13 amino acids.

The V and J genes are TRBV25-1 and TRBJ2-2, with 10 bases matching TRBD2. Trimming at V came to 2 bases and at J to 5 bases, leaving 2 bases not matched to a gene. The germline gives CDR1 MGHDK, CDR2 SYGVNS. This CDR3 spans 15 amino acids. The CDR3 is CASSEAGLATGELFF. The CDR3 DNA is TGTGCCAGCAGTGAAGCGGGACTAGCGACCGGGGAGCTGTTTTTT.

The chain employs TRBV23-1 and TRBJ2-7, with a tentative D call TRBD1 (5 bases). TRBV23-1 is filed as an ORF, its function uncertain. CDR3 length equals 18 residues. V lost 3 bases and J 2 bases, leaving 23 bases between the germline ends. The CDR3 loop reads CASSQEWCTGRFTYEQYF. The CDR3 coding sequence is TGCGCCAGCAGTCAGGAATGGTGTACAGGCCGTTTTACCTACGAGCAGTACTTC.

As DNA, the CDR3 is TGTGCCAGCAGCTTGGTCCGTGGGGCGGTGGATTCACCCCTCCACTTT. Translated: CASSLVRGAVDSPLHF. The chain employs TRBV5-4 and TRBJ1-6; D perhaps matches TRBD1 (5 bases). The germline V gene has CDR1 SGHNT and CDR2 YYREEE (reference sequence). The CDR3 has 16 residues. The V end lost 0 bases, the J end lost 8 bases, and 15 bases lay between the germline ends. Complete variable domain (other parts from reference TRBV5-4 and TRBJ1-6): ETGVTQSPTHLIKTRGQQVTLRCSSQSGHNTVSWYQQALGQGPQFIFQYYREEENGRGNFPPRFSGLQFPNYSSELNVNALELDDSALYLCASSLVRGAVDSPLHFGNGTRLTVT.

V gene TRBV7-9 combines with J gene TRBJ2-2; D is possibly TRBD1 (6 bases). Germline V gene data show CDR1 as SEHNR and CDR2 as FQNEAQ (reference sequence). V shed 6 bases and J shed 4 bases, with 18 bases lying between them. The CDR3 runs 16 residues. CDR3 nucleotide sequence: TGTGCCAGCAGTCCCTACAGGGAGTTGAGCACCGGGGAGCTGTTTTTT. It codes for CASSPYRELSTGELFF.

The genes are TRBV19 and TRBJ1-2, with D possibly being TRBD1 (5 bases). V was pared by 1 base and J by 2 bases, with 17 bases between. The CDR3 is 17 amino acids. Germline CDR1 is LNHDA and CDR2 is SQIVND (reference sequence). The CDR3 reads CASSIGGAGRGNYGYTF. The CDR3 coding sequence is TGTGCCAGTAGTATAGGAGGGGCCGGACGGGGGAACTATGGCTACACCTTC.